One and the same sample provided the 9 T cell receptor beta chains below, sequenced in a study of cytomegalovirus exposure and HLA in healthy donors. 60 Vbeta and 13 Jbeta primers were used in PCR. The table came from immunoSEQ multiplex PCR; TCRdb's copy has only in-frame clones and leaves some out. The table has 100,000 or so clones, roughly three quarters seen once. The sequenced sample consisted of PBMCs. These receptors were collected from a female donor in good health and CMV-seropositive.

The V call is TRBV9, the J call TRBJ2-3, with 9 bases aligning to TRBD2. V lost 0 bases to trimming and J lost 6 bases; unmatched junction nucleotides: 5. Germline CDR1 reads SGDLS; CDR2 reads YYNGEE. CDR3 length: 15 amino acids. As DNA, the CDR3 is TGTGCCAGCAGCGTAGGTCTAGCGGGGCACGATACGCAGTATTTT. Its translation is CASSVGLAGHDTQYF.

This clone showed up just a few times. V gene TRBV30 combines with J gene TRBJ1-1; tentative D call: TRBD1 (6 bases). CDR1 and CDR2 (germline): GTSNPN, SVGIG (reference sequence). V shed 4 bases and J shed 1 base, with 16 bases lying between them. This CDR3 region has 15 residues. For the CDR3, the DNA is TGTGCCTGGACAGTGCAGGGGAGAAAGAACACTGAAGCTTTCTTT. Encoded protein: CAWTVQGRKNTEAFF.

CDR3 sequence reads: CASSPRPEGTEAFF. In DNA form, the CDR3 reads TGTGCCAGCTCACCACGACCGGAGGGCACTGAAGCTTTCTTT. The chain combines TRBV18 with TRBJ1-1; no reliable D call. The V gene's germline CDR1 is KGHSH and CDR2 LQKENI. V was trimmed by 1 base and J by 4 bases, leaving 10 bases between them. The CDR3 is made up of 14 amino acids.

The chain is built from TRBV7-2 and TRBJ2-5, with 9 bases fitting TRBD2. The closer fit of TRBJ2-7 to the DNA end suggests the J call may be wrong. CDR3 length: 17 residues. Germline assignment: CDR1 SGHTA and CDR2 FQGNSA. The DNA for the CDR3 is TGTGCCAGCAGCTTAAACAGGGGTTTAGCGGGGGTAGCCGAGCAGTACTTC. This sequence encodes CASSLNRGLAGVAEQYF.

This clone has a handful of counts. CDR3 amino acids: CASTPVESPTEAFF. The CDR3 nucleotides are TGCGCCAGCACCCCCGTCGAGTCCCCCACTGAAGCTTTCTTT. V is TRBV4-1 and J is TRBJ1-1; no reliable D call. CDR1 is MGHRA, CDR2 YSYEKL, per germline. The germline V and J ends were trimmed by 7 bases and 4 bases, with 16 bases remaining between them. The CDR3 covers 14 residues.

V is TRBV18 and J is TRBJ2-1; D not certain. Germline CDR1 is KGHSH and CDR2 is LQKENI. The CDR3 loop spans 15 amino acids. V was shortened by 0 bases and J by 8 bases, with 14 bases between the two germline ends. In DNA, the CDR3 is TGTGCCAGCTCACCACCGGGTCCCCTGGGCGATGAGCAGTTCTTC. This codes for CASSPPGPLGDEQFF.

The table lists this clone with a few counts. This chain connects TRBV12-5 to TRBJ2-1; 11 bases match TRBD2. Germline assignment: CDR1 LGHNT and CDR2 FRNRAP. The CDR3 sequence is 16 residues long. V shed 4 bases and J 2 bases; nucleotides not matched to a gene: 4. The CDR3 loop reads CASGSPTSGAYNEQFF. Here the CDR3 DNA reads TGTGCTAGTGGTTCCCCGACTAGCGGGGCCTACAATGAGCAGTTCTTC.

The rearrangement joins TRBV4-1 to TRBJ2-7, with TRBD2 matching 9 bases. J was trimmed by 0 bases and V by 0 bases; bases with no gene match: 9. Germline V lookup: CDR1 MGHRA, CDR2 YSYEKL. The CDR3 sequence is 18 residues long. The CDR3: CASSQDALSSGSSYEQYF. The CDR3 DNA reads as TGCGCCAGCAGCCAAGATGCCTTGAGTAGCGGGAGCTCCTACGAGCAGTACTTC.

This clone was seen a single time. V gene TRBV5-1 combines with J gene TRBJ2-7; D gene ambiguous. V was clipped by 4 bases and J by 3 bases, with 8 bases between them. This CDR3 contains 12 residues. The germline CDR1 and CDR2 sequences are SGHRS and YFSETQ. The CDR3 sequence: CASSVVGYEQYF. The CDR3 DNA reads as TGCGCCAGCAGCGTTGTCGGCTACGAGCAGTACTTC.